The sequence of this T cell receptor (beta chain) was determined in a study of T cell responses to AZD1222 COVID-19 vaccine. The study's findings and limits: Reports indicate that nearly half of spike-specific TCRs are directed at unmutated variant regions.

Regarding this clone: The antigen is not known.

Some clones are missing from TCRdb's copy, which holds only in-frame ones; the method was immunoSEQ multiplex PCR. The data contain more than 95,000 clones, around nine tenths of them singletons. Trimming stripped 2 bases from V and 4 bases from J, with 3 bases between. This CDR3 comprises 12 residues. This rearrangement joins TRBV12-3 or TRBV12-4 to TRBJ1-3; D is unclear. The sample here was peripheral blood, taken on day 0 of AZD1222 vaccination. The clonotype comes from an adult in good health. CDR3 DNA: TGTGCCAGCAGTTTAAGGGGAAACACCATATATTTT. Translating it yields CASSLRGNTIYF.